This is a list of T cell receptor beta chains from one sample in a study of response to subunit inactivated influenza vaccine. MiXCR, applied by TCRdb to the RT-PCR reads, yields one record per CDR3 protein. The sample shows hundreds of thousands of distinct CDR3 sequences, 14% of them seen only once. The sample here was PBMCs from blood, taken around 15 days before vaccination. Receptor source: a man aged 50-60 years who received an inactivated influenza vaccine. The CDR3 runs from the conserved cysteine through the conserved F or W. D genes are given only for firm matches. The listing skips clone size in some rows; elsewhere it reads once, few, many or a size class.

>NA|TRBV20-1|TRBJ2-3|NA
CSAWTRGDTQYF
TGCAGTGCTTGGACCCGGGGGGATACGCAGTATTTT
>NA|TRBV24-1|TRBJ2-1|NA
CATGGRGDRNEQFF
TGTGCCACCGGGGGTCGAGGAGACCGCAATGAGCAGTTCTTC
>TRBD2|TRBV20-1|TRBJ2-1|NA
CSTQYGGKGEQFF
TGCAGTACCCAGTACGGGGGGAAGGGTGAGCAGTTCTTC
>NA|TRBV27|TRBJ2-7|few
CASSFSSDGAYEQYF
TGTGCCAGCAGTTTCTCCTCCGACGGAGCCTACGAGCAGTACTTC
>TRBD2|TRBV4-2|TRBJ2-2|NA
CASSQNAGGPAELFF
TGTGCCAGCAGCCAGAATGCGGGGGGGCCGGCGGAGCTGTTTTTT
>NA|TRBV30|TRBJ2-1|NA
CAWSGVGINEQFF
TGTGCCTGGAGTGGGGTGGGGATAAATGAGCAGTTCTTT
>NA|TRBV6-1|TRBJ2-5|once
CASSELGSTGRETQYF
TGTGCCAGCAGTGAATTAGGTTCCACCGGGAGAGAGACCCAGTACTTC
>NA|TRBV7-9|TRBJ2-3|NA
CVSAYEGTSTDTQYF
TGTGTCAGCGCGTACGAGGGTACTAGCACAGATACGCAGTATTTT
>NA|TRBV5-1|TRBJ2-2|many
CASSLDSTGELFF
TGCGCCAGCAGCTTGGACAGCACCGGGGAGCTGTTTTTT
>TRBD2|TRBV20-1|TRBJ2-2|NA
CSGSSGANTGELFF
TGCAGTGGGTCTAGCGGTGCGAACACCGGGGAGCTGTTTTTT
>TRBD1|TRBV24-1|TRBJ2-1|NA
CATSYTGGSSYNEQFF
TGTGCCACCAGCTACACAGGGGGAAGCTCCTACAATGAGCAGTTCTTC
>NA|TRBV27|TRBJ2-1|NA
CASLPRWGKLHEQFF
TGTGCATCACTTCCTCGATGGGGGAAGTTACATGAGCAGTTCTTC
>TRBD1|TRBV5-1|TRBJ1-2|NA
CASKGVRGHGYTF
TGCGCCAGCAAGGGGGTCAGGGGGCATGGCTACACCTTC
>TRBD1|TRBV5-1|TRBJ2-7|NA
CASSTGQGTSEQYF
TGCGCCAGCAGCACCGGACAGGGGACAAGCGAGCAGTACTTC
>TRBD1|TRBV20-1|TRBJ2-7|NA
CSARDEGQGAYEQYF
TGCAGTGCTAGAGATGAGGGCCAGGGGGCTTACGAGCAGTACTTC
>NA|TRBV20-1|TRBJ1-5|NA
CSARVSGLPQHF
TGCAGTGCCCGGGTCTCTGGGTTGCCCCAGCATTTT
>NA|TRBV12-3/TRBV12-4|TRBJ2-1|NA
CASSFRTYNEQFF
TGTGCCAGCAGTTTCCGGACTTACAATGAGCAGTTCTTC
>TRBD2|TRBV24-1|TRBJ2-2|NA
CATSDLLAGDTGELFF
TGTGCCACCAGTGATTTACTAGCGGGAGACACCGGGGAGCTGTTTTTT
>TRBD2|TRBV5-1|TRBJ2-3|few
CASRPGTSGSTDTQYF
TGCGCCAGCAGGCCAGGGACTAGCGGAAGCACAGATACGCAGTATTTT
>NA|TRBV29-1|TRBJ2-7|NA
CSVGRDVSYEQYF
TGCAGCGTTGGCCGGGACGTATCCTACGAGCAGTACTTC
>TRBD1|TRBV18|TRBJ2-3|few
CASSPTGTGTSTDTQYF
TGTGCCAGCTCACCAACCGGGACAGGAACAAGCACAGATACGCAGTATTTT
>TRBD2|TRBV20-1|TRBJ2-5|few
CSAFLAGGSGQETQYF
TGCAGTGCTTTCCTAGCGGGGGGTTCGGGGCAAGAGACCCAGTACTTC
>NA|TRBV7-8|TRBJ2-1|few
CASSLEQVPNEQFF
TGTGCCAGCAGCTTAGAACAGGTCCCCAATGAGCAGTTCTTC
>TRBD1|TRBV29-1|TRBJ2-1|few
CSETGTGANEQFF
TGCAGCGAGACCGGGACAGGCGCTAATGAGCAGTTCTTC
>NA|TRBV7-9|TRBJ2-1|NA
CASSTRDSF
TGTGCCAGCAGCACCCGGGACTCTTTC
>NA|TRBV7-2|TRBJ2-2|NA
CASSRKGLNTGELFF
TGTGCCAGCAGCCGTAAAGGGCTGAACACCGGGGAGCTGTTTTTT
>TRBD2|TRBV20-1|TRBJ2-7|few
CSARVLFASGSPYEQYF
TGCAGTGCTAGAGTGCTCTTCGCTAGCGGGAGTCCCTACGAGCAGTACTTC
>TRBD1|TRBV7-9|TRBJ2-2|few
CASSFSDRGNTGELFF
TGTGCCAGCAGCTTCTCCGACAGGGGGAACACCGGGGAGCTGTTTTTT